This entry concerns a single TCR beta chain. The germline gene is not matched at one end of the junction; a read error may be the cause. It was with random hexamers that roughly 0.5 to 1 ug RNA was reverse transcribed. MiXCR, applied by TCRdb to the immunoSEQ multiplex PCR reads, yields one record per CDR3 protein. Of fewer than 150,000 distinct CDR3 sequences in the sample, over 90% were seen once. The sample is drawn from a study of CD8 T cells in Susac syndrome. Germline V gives CDR1 SGHRS, CDR2 YFSETQ. The CDR3 loop spans 14 amino acids. Sequencing was performed on CD4+ T cells from PBMCs. This chain joins TRBV5-1 and TRBJ1-1; the match to TRBD1 covers 8 bases. This receptor was obtained from a human donor in good health. The CDR3 protein is CASSFDRGNTEALF. Here the CDR3 DNA reads TGCGCCAGCAGCTTCGACAGGGGTAACACTGAAGCTCTCTTT.